The rows below give T cell receptor beta chains drawn from one sample of a study of cytomegalovirus exposure and HLA in healthy donors. Sequenced by immunoSEQ multiplex PCR; TCRdb stores in-frame clones only, minus some. The repertoire consists of 200,000 to 250,000 clones, with about 80% occurring once and the leading ten covering roughly 7.4%. The source material was PBMCs. These receptors all come from a woman aged 55-75 years in good health and CMV-seropositive. Each CDR3 is given with its conserved first and last residue. D genes are given only for firm matches. Size is stated for part of the rows, as once, few or many counts, or as a class when the clone is expanded.

d_call: TRBD1
clone_size: few
j_call: TRBJ1-4
v_call: TRBV2
cdr3_aa: CASGLQGLGEKLFF
cdr3_nt: TGTGCCAGCGGACTACAGGGGCTGGGGGAAAAACTGTTTTTT

d_call: TRBD1
clone_size: many
j_call: TRBJ1-1
v_call: TRBV10-1
cdr3_aa: CASSATGGNTEAFF
cdr3_nt: TGCGCCAGCAGTGCGACAGGGGGTAACACTGAAGCTTTCTTT

d_call: TRBD2
clone_size: -
j_call: TRBJ2-7
v_call: TRBV18
cdr3_aa: CASSPTTSGSNEQYF
cdr3_nt: TGTGCCAGCTCACCTACGACTAGCGGGAGCAACGAGCAGTACTTC

d_call: TRBD2
clone_size: -
j_call: TRBJ2-2
v_call: TRBV5-1
cdr3_aa: CASSGSGLAGAAGELFF
cdr3_nt: TGCGCCAGCAGCGGATCGGGACTAGCGGGAGCGGCCGGGGAGCTGTTTTTT

d_call: TRBD1
clone_size: few
j_call: TRBJ1-1
v_call: TRBV6-1
cdr3_aa: CASGRQGRAFF
cdr3_nt: TGTGCCAGCGGCAGACAGGGACGTGCTTTCTTT

d_call: -
clone_size: -
j_call: TRBJ2-7
v_call: TRBV2
cdr3_aa: CASSDRMDYEQYF
cdr3_nt: TGTGCCAGCAGTGACAGGATGGACTACGAGCAGTACTTC

d_call: TRBD2
clone_size: -
j_call: TRBJ2-7
v_call: TRBV18
cdr3_aa: CASSPSGAGAPYEQYF
cdr3_nt: TGTGCCAGCTCACCATCAGGAGCGGGAGCCCCCTACGAGCAGTACTTC

d_call: TRBD2
clone_size: -
j_call: TRBJ2-7
v_call: TRBV14
cdr3_aa: CASSLYSGRETYEQYF
cdr3_nt: TGTGCCAGCAGCTTGTATAGCGGGAGAGAGACCTACGAGCAGTACTTC

d_call: -
clone_size: once
j_call: TRBJ2-7
v_call: TRBV28
cdr3_aa: CASSLWGSPSYEQYF
cdr3_nt: TGTGCCAGCAGTTTATGGGGGAGCCCCTCCTACGAGCAGTACTTC

d_call: TRBD1
clone_size: few
j_call: TRBJ1-1
v_call: TRBV6-6
cdr3_aa: CASRAGTGAIGGIF
cdr3_nt: TGTGCCAGCAGGGCCGGGACAGGGGCGATCGGGGGGATCTTT

d_call: -
clone_size: -
j_call: TRBJ1-1
v_call: TRBV5-1
cdr3_aa: CASKGIMNTEAFF
cdr3_nt: TGCGCCAGCAAGGGGATCATGAACACTGAAGCTTTCTTT

d_call: TRBD2
clone_size: -
j_call: TRBJ2-1
v_call: TRBV9
cdr3_aa: CASSVSGDSGSKGGQFF
cdr3_nt: TGTGCCAGCAGCGTGAGCGGAGATAGCGGGAGCAAAGGTGGGCAGTTCTTC

d_call: -
clone_size: -
j_call: TRBJ2-7
v_call: TRBV11-2
cdr3_aa: CASSLGQVYEQYF
cdr3_nt: TGTGCCAGCAGCTTAGGCCAGGTCTACGAGCAGTACTTC

d_call: TRBD2
clone_size: few
j_call: TRBJ2-3
v_call: TRBV4-2
cdr3_aa: CASSQTPGLSDTQYF
cdr3_nt: TGTGCCAGCAGCCAAACCCCGGGACTATCAGATACGCAGTATTTT

d_call: -
clone_size: -
j_call: TRBJ1-4
v_call: TRBV6-1
cdr3_aa: CASNSGTSSNEKLFF
cdr3_nt: TGTGCCAGCAATTCCGGGACTTCTTCTAATGAAAAACTGTTTTTT

d_call: -
clone_size: -
j_call: TRBJ1-2
v_call: TRBV2
cdr3_aa: CASNRDNVDYGYTF
cdr3_nt: TGTGCCAGCAACCGGGACAATGTTGACTATGGCTACACCTTC

d_call: TRBD1
clone_size: few
j_call: TRBJ2-7
v_call: TRBV2
cdr3_aa: CAAVVRDRRWGTYEQYF
cdr3_nt: TGTGCCGCGGTGGTCCGGGACAGACGATGGGGAACCTACGAGCAGTACTTC

d_call: -
clone_size: few
j_call: TRBJ2-7
v_call: TRBV5-4
cdr3_aa: CASSILGERKSSYEQYF
cdr3_nt: TGTGCCAGCAGCATCCTGGGCGAGCGGAAAAGCTCCTACGAGCAGTACTTC

d_call: TRBD2
clone_size: -
j_call: TRBJ2-2
v_call: TRBV7-9
cdr3_aa: CASSLTGGNTGELFF
cdr3_nt: TGTGCCAGCAGCTTAACGGGAGGGAACACCGGGGAGCTGTTTTTT

d_call: -
clone_size: once
j_call: TRBJ1-3
v_call: TRBV30
cdr3_aa: CAWSVGGGVTGNTIYF
cdr3_nt: TGTGCCTGGAGTGTAGGTGGAGGCGTCACTGGAAACACCATATATTTT

d_call: TRBD2
clone_size: -
j_call: TRBJ2-1
v_call: TRBV7-7
cdr3_aa: CASSLGGSFEQFF
cdr3_nt: TGTGCCAGCAGCTTGGGGGGGAGTTTTGAGCAGTTCTTC

d_call: -
clone_size: -
j_call: TRBJ1-1
v_call: TRBV6-1
cdr3_aa: CASSEQTGTYEAFF
cdr3_nt: TGTGCCAGCAGTGAACAGACAGGTACTTATGAAGCTTTCTTT

d_call: TRBD1
clone_size: -
j_call: TRBJ2-7
v_call: TRBV30
cdr3_aa: CAWSVPRTGPDEQYF
cdr3_nt: TGTGCCTGGAGTGTACCCAGGACAGGGCCTGACGAGCAGTACTTC

d_call: TRBD1
clone_size: -
j_call: TRBJ1-5
v_call: TRBV19
cdr3_aa: CASSRGTGLRNQPQHF
cdr3_nt: TGTGCCAGTAGTAGGGGGACAGGGCTGCGCAATCAGCCCCAGCATTTT

d_call: TRBD2
clone_size: once
j_call: TRBJ2-1
v_call: TRBV30
cdr3_aa: CAWSVLGTSGSNEQFF
cdr3_nt: TGTGCCTGGAGTGTACTCGGGACTAGCGGGAGTAATGAGCAGTTCTTC

d_call: -
clone_size: once
j_call: TRBJ2-2
v_call: TRBV7-9
cdr3_aa: CASSYNPGVSNTGELFF
cdr3_nt: TGTGCCAGCAGCTACAATCCAGGGGTCTCGAACACCGGGGAGCTGTTTTTT

d_call: TRBD2
clone_size: -
j_call: TRBJ2-1
v_call: TRBV6-6
cdr3_aa: CATRQTSGKNEQFF
cdr3_nt: TGTGCCACACGTCAGACTAGCGGGAAAAATGAGCAGTTCTTC

d_call: -
clone_size: -
j_call: TRBJ2-2
v_call: TRBV9
cdr3_aa: CASSVSLRGSNTGELFF
cdr3_nt: TGTGCCAGCAGCGTAAGTTTAAGGGGATCGAACACCGGGGAGCTGTTTTTT

d_call: -
clone_size: few
j_call: TRBJ2-3
v_call: TRBV5-5
cdr3_aa: CASRNTGYPTDTQYF
cdr3_nt: TGTGCCAGCAGAAACACAGGCTATCCTACAGATACGCAGTATTTT

d_call: TRBD1
clone_size: -
j_call: TRBJ2-7
v_call: TRBV5-1
cdr3_aa: CASSLLGDRFSYEQYF
cdr3_nt: TGCGCCAGCAGCTTGTTAGGGGACAGGTTCTCCTACGAGCAGTACTTC

d_call: -
clone_size: -
j_call: TRBJ2-7
v_call: TRBV6-1
cdr3_aa: CASKLTPLLPYEQYF
cdr3_nt: TGTGCCAGCAAATTGACCCCTCTACTACCCTACGAGCAGTACTTC

d_call: TRBD1
clone_size: -
j_call: TRBJ1-4
v_call: TRBV15
cdr3_aa: CATSRGTGGGEKLFF
cdr3_nt: TGTGCCACCAGCAGAGGGACAGGGGGCGGAGAAAAACTGTTTTTT

d_call: TRBD1
clone_size: -
j_call: TRBJ2-7
v_call: TRBV6-5
cdr3_aa: CASSYDPGQGAREQYF
cdr3_nt: TGTGCCAGCAGTTACGACCCGGGACAGGGGGCGCGGGAGCAGTACTTC

d_call: -
clone_size: -
j_call: TRBJ1-5
v_call: TRBV27
cdr3_aa: CASSSTGYQPQHF
cdr3_nt: TGTGCCAGCAGTTCTACAGGGTATCAGCCCCAGCATTTT

d_call: TRBD2
clone_size: once
j_call: TRBJ2-2
v_call: TRBV7-9
cdr3_aa: CASSLAPGTSTGELFF
cdr3_nt: TGTGCCAGCAGCTTAGCCCCCGGGACTAGCACCGGGGAGCTGTTTTTT

d_call: -
clone_size: -
j_call: TRBJ2-3
v_call: TRBV28
cdr3_aa: CASSFQRVAAGADTQYF
cdr3_nt: TGTGCCAGCAGTTTCCAGAGGGTGGCGGCAGGGGCGGATACGCAGTATTTT

d_call: -
clone_size: few
j_call: TRBJ1-4
v_call: TRBV18
cdr3_aa: CASSDREREKLFF
cdr3_nt: TGTGCCAGCTCAGACCGGGAGCGAGAAAAACTGTTTTTT

d_call: -
clone_size: -
j_call: TRBJ2-7
v_call: TRBV7-9
cdr3_aa: CASSLDGISYEQYF
cdr3_nt: TGTGCCAGCAGCTTAGACGGGATATCCTACGAGCAGTACTTC

d_call: TRBD1
clone_size: -
j_call: TRBJ2-1
v_call: TRBV5-1
cdr3_aa: CASSFRTGAYNEQFF
cdr3_nt: TGCGCCAGCAGCTTTAGGACAGGGGCCTACAATGAGCAGTTCTTC

d_call: -
clone_size: -
j_call: TRBJ1-5
v_call: TRBV2
cdr3_aa: CASSVEQGDQPQHF
cdr3_nt: TGTGCCAGCAGTGTTGAGCAGGGCGATCAGCCCCAGCATTTT

d_call: TRBD1
clone_size: -
j_call: TRBJ2-1
v_call: TRBV10-3
cdr3_aa: CAISDPGGQGTRGNEQFF
cdr3_nt: TGTGCCATCAGTGACCCGGGGGGACAGGGGACTAGGGGCAATGAGCAGTTCTTC

d_call: TRBD1
clone_size: once
j_call: TRBJ2-7
v_call: TRBV6-1
cdr3_aa: CASVNSGTGVYGQYF
cdr3_nt: TGTGCCAGCGTGAATTCCGGGACAGGGGTCTACGGGCAGTACTTC

d_call: TRBD1
clone_size: -
j_call: TRBJ1-2
v_call: TRBV5-5
cdr3_aa: CASSLAAYIGTGIDGYTF
cdr3_nt: TGTGCCAGCAGCTTGGCGGCATATATAGGGACAGGGATTGATGGCTACACCTTC

d_call: TRBD1
clone_size: -
j_call: TRBJ1-2
v_call: TRBV5-5
cdr3_aa: CASGQGAYGYTF
cdr3_nt: TGTGCCAGCGGACAGGGGGCTTATGGCTACACCTTC

d_call: -
clone_size: many
j_call: TRBJ1-5
v_call: TRBV30
cdr3_aa: CAWSPGGGNQPQHF
cdr3_nt: TGTGCCTGGAGCCCCGGGGGGGGTAATCAGCCCCAGCATTTT

d_call: -
clone_size: -
j_call: TRBJ1-4
v_call: TRBV7-9
cdr3_aa: CASSSRDITDLREKLFF
cdr3_nt: TGTGCCAGCAGCTCCCGGGACATAACCGATCTGCGCGAAAAACTGTTTTTT

d_call: -
clone_size: -
j_call: TRBJ1-1
v_call: TRBV6-1
cdr3_aa: CASSRLQGTEAFF
cdr3_nt: TGTGCCAGCAGTAGACTACAGGGCACTGAAGCTTTCTTT

d_call: TRBD1
clone_size: -
j_call: TRBJ2-7
v_call: TRBV5-1
cdr3_aa: CASSPRTGGPLYEQYF
cdr3_nt: TGCGCCAGCAGCCCCAGAACAGGGGGGCCCCTCTACGAGCAGTACTTC

d_call: -
clone_size: once
j_call: TRBJ2-6
v_call: TRBV2
cdr3_aa: CASGSGGANVLTF
cdr3_nt: TGTGCCAGCGGGTCAGGTGGGGCCAACGTCCTGACTTTC

d_call: -
clone_size: -
j_call: TRBJ1-1
v_call: TRBV6-1
cdr3_aa: CASSESRVSHEAFF
cdr3_nt: TGTGCCAGCAGTGAGAGTCGGGTTAGTCATGAAGCTTTCTTT

d_call: -
clone_size: -
j_call: TRBJ1-1
v_call: TRBV7-2
cdr3_aa: CASSLSREAFF
cdr3_nt: TGTGCCAGCAGCTTAAGCAGGGAAGCTTTCTTT